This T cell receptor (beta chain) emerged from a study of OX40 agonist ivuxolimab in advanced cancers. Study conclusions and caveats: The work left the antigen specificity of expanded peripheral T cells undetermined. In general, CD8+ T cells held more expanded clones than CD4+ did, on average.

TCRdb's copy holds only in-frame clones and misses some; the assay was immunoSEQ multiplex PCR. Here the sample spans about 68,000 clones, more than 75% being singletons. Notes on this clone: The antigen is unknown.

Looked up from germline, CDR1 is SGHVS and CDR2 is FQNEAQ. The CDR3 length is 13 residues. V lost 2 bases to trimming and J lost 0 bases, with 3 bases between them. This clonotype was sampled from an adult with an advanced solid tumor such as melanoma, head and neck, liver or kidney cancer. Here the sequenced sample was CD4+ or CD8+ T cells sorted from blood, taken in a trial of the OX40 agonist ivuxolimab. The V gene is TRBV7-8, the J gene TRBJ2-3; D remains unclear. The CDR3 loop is CASSLSSTDTQYF. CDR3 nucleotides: TGTGCCAGCAGCTTATCAAGCACAGATACGCAGTATTTT. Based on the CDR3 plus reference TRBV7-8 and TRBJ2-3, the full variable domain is GAGVSQSPRYKVAKRGQDVALRCDPISGHVSLFWYQQALGQGPEFLTYFQNEAQLDKSGLPSDRFFAERPEGSVSTLKIQRTQQEDSAVYLCASSLSSTDTQYFGPGTRLTVL.